The entry below describes one T cell receptor (beta chain). Its antigen is currently unknown. PCR amplification relied on 60 Vbeta primers (plus 13 Jbeta primers). Sequenced by immunoSEQ multiplex PCR; TCRdb stores in-frame clones only, minus some. The repertoire holds about 150,000 clones, about 82% seen once, with approximately 2.4% in the top ten. These data originate in a study of cytomegalovirus exposure and HLA in healthy donors. CDR1 and CDR2 from the germline V gene are MNHEY and SMNVEV (reference sequence). V was pared by 5 bases and J by 6 bases, with 11 bases between. The CDR3 has 12 residues. Study-wide results and limits: With later analysis, a missense DCLRE1C variant became linked to TCR beta V- and J-gene trimming. Researchers reportedly found TCR beta sequences accurately predicted most subjects' HLA-A and HLA-B alleles.

Each donor was healthy, and each was a bone marrow donor. The V call is TRBV27, the J call TRBJ2-7; no clear D. The TCR originated in a male donor in good health and CMV-seronegative. The material sequenced was PBMCs. The CDR3 reads CASSLLGSEQYF. DNA of the CDR3: TGTGCCAGCAGTCTCCTGGGCTCCGAGCAGTACTTC.